This T cell receptor (beta chain) was found in a study of vaccination effects on CD4 cells after COVID-19. This clone was detected only a few times. Its cognate antigen is unknown. ViraFEST used viral peptide pools to expand antigen-specific CD4+ T cells before sequencing. Researchers isolated CD4+ T cells once around 11 days of culture had elapsed. Participants were vaccinated with two doses of either the BNT162b2 or mRNA-1273 vaccine. Fresh IL-2-containing medium replaced half the medium on days 3 and 7. Trimming at V came to 0 bases and at J to 4 bases, leaving 8 bases not matched to a gene. This CDR3 has 16 residues. Germline values: CDR1 SGHRS, CDR2 YFSETQ. Generated by immunoSEQ multiplex PCR, the TCRdb table keeps only in-frame clones and is missing some. The sample yields about 31,000 clones, approximately 69% seen once.

This receptor was obtained from a human donor who received a COVID-19 vaccine. Sequences were derived from CD4+ T cells from PBMCs cultured with SARS-CoV-2 spike peptides, sampled after COVID-19 vaccination. The chain employs TRBV5-1 and TRBJ2-3, with 7 bases fitting TRBD2. CDR3 in amino acids: CASSLDPGRTADTQYF. The CDR3 region has the DNA TGCGCCAGCAGCTTGGATCCCGGGAGGACCGCAGATACGCAGTATTTT.